These 30 T cell receptor beta chains were sequenced from one sample in a study of HIV-infected patients and healthy controls. MiXCR, applied by TCRdb to the 5' RACE reads, yields one record per CDR3 protein. The data contain approximately 64,000 distinct CDR3 sequences, 15% to 20% of them seen just once; the ten biggest clones take up over 1.1%. The sample consisted of CD4+ T cells from blood. Source of these receptors: a human donor in good health.

The sample holds a few counts of this clonotype. V is TRBV5-1 and J is TRBJ2-1; 8 nucleotides align to TRBD2. CDR1 and CDR2 (germline): SGHRS, YFSETQ. This CDR3 is 15 amino acids long. V shed 2 bases, J shed 4 bases, and the junction held 5 bases outside the gene matches. CDR3 nucleotides: TGCGCCAGCAGCTTTAGCGGGGTCCGATACAATGAGCAGTTCTTC. This encodes CASSFSGVRYNEQFF.

J is TRBJ2-5 and V is TRBV3-1; no clear D. Per germline, CDR1 LGHDT and CDR2 YNNKEL (reference sequence). The CDR3 consists of 14 residues. The ends were cut back, 1 base at V and 2 bases at J, with 8 bases in the middle. CDR3 sequence (DNA): TGTGCCAGCAGCCAAGGATTAGAACAAGAGACCCAGTACTTC. It encodes CASSQGLEQETQYF.

The chain is built from TRBV6-5 and TRBJ2-3; D is ambiguous. The V gene lost 0 bases and the J gene lost 0 bases, with 7 bases spanning the gap. CDR1 MNHEY and CDR2 SVGAGI come from the germline V gene. The CDR3 is made up of 15 amino acids. CDR3 nucleotide sequence: TGTGCCAGCAGTTACTCGGGAACTAGCACAGATACGCAGTATTTT. Translated: CASSYSGTSTDTQYF.

This clonotype was observed a handful of times. V gene TRBV9 combines with J gene TRBJ1-6; D ambiguous. V lost 4 bases and J lost 8, with 16 bases in between. The CDR3 contains 15 residues. Germline V gene data show CDR1 as SGDLS and CDR2 as YYNGEE. DNA for the CDR3: TGTGCCAGCAGCCCTCATTCCGGGGTCCATTCACCCCTCCACTTT. It specifies CASSPHSGVHSPLHF.

This clonotype was seen ten or more times. V gene TRBV12-3 or TRBV12-4 combines with J gene TRBJ2-7; D uncertain. Trimming took 4 bases from V and 3 from J, leaving 4 bases between them. The CDR3 is 11 amino acids. CDR3 in DNA: TGTGCCAGCAGTTCCTTCTACGAGCAGTACTTC. Protein sequence: CASSSFYEQYF.

Ten or more counts support this clonotype. The chain couples TRBV20-1 to TRBJ1-5; D gene ambiguous. CDR3 size: 11 residues. The V and J ends lost 7 bases and 11 bases respectively, with 15 bases between them. Germline V gene lookup returns CDR1 DFQATT and CDR2 SNEGSKA (reference sequence). The CDR3 nucleotides read TGCAGTGTTCAGGACGTTCGGTCCCAGCATTTT. Protein sequence: CSVQDVRSQHF.

This clonotype was recorded only once. The chain uses TRBV9 and TRBJ1-4; 7 nucleotides agree with TRBD1. The CDR3 runs to 15 residues. CDR1 and CDR2 (germline): SGDLS, YYNGEE. V shed 2 bases and J 5 bases; nucleotides not matched to a gene: 6. CDR3 amino acids: CASSVSGTENEKLFF. The CDR3 DNA reads TGTGCCAGCAGCGTTTCCGGGACAGAGAATGAAAAACTGTTTTTT.

This clonotype was seen ten or more times. The chain has TRBV7-2 and TRBJ2-7, with no clear D. The CDR3 is 12 residues long. V dropped 5 bases and J dropped 3 bases, with 8 bases sitting between them. The V gene's germline CDR1 is SGHTA and CDR2 FQGNSA. The DNA of the CDR3 is TGTGCCAGCAGCCAATACTACTACGAGCAGTACTTC. Translation gives CASSQYYYEQYF.

This clonotype has more than one count but fewer than ten. The rearrangement joins TRBV12-3 or TRBV12-4 to TRBJ1-1; 7 bases map to TRBD1. Germline trimming cut 0 bases from V and 4 bases from J; bases unmatched to any gene: 5. The CDR3 consists of 15 residues. This CDR3 is CASSLAYRGGTEAFF. DNA for the CDR3: TGTGCCAGCAGTTTAGCCTACAGGGGAGGCACTGAAGCTTTCTTT.

This clonotype was observed at least ten times. The rearrangement joins TRBV11-1 to TRBJ1-1; possibly TRBD1 for D (5 bases). There are 15 residues in the CDR3. Germline V gene sequence: CDR1 SGHAT, CDR2 FQDESV (reference sequence). Trimming took off 1 base at V and 0 bases at J, with 9 bases between the two ends. In nucleotides, the CDR3 is TGTGCCAGCAGCTTAGGACAGAGCATGAACACTGAAGCTTTCTTT. Residues: CASSLGQSMNTEAFF.

The chain employs TRBV12-3 or TRBV12-4 and TRBJ2-1; TRBD2 aligns across 7 bases. V trimming: 1 base; J trimming: 7 bases; junction bases outside the gene matches: 1. The CDR3 consists of 13 residues. CDR3 sequence reads: CASSLGRENEQFF. In DNA form, the CDR3 reads TGTGCCAGCAGTTTAGGGCGGGAGAATGAGCAGTTCTTC.

For this clonotype: Since a much larger clone is just one base distant, this may be a read error. The rearrangement links TRBV7-2 to TRBJ2-3; 9 bases agree with TRBD2. J lost 0 bases, V lost 6 bases, and 10 bases had no gene match. The CDR3 sequence is 17 residues long. In germline, CDR1 is SGHTA, CDR2 FQGNSA. The CDR3 loop is CASRLKGAGGSTDTQYF. The CDR3, as DNA: TGTGCCAGCAGGTTAAAAGGGGCGGGAGGGAGCACAGATACGCAGTATTTT.

The chain joins TRBV19 to TRBJ1-2; D perhaps matches TRBD1 (5 bases). Germline V gives CDR1 LNHDA, CDR2 SQIVND (reference sequence). The ends were cut back, 4 bases at V and 4 bases at J, with 13 bases in the middle. The CDR3 sequence is 14 residues long. The CDR3 is CASSTDTRIYGYTF. Written as DNA, the CDR3 is TGTGCCAGTAGTACGGACACACGTATCTATGGCTACACCTTC.

The rearrangement uses TRBV29-1 and TRBJ2-3; 9 nucleotides line up with TRBD1. V trimming: 7 bases; J trimming: 2 bases; junction bases outside the gene matches: 4. The length of the CDR3 is 13 residues. Germline CDR1 reads SQVTM; CDR2 reads ANQGSEA. Written as DNA, the CDR3 is TGCAGCGGAGCACAGGGGGCCACAGATACGCAGTATTTT. It specifies CSGAQGATDTQYF.

This clonotype turned up a few times. The chain employs TRBV18 and TRBJ1-2; D is undetermined. In germline, CDR1 is KGHSH, CDR2 LQKENI. The germline V and J ends were trimmed by 0 bases and 4 bases, with 9 bases remaining between them. This CDR3 region has 14 residues. The CDR3 DNA is TGTGCCAGCTCACCACCGGGCAGAACCTATGGCTACACCTTC. It yields the protein CASSPPGRTYGYTF.

This clonotype was counted only a few times. V and J are TRBV6-2 or TRBV6-3 and TRBJ2-3, with 8 positions matching TRBD2. The trim removed 5 bases at V and 3 bases at J, leaving 7 bases unmatched. The CDR3 consists of 15 residues. Germline V gene lookup returns CDR1 MNHEY and CDR2 SVGEGT. CDR3 coding DNA: TGTGCCAGCAGTGACCACGGGGGGGTTACAGATACGCAGTATTTT. Translation gives CASSDHGGVTDTQYF.

Ten or more counts support this clonotype. The gene calls are TRBV4-2 and TRBJ1-5; D remains ambiguous. V lost 0 bases and J lost 7, with 7 bases in between. The germline V gene has CDR1 LGHNA and CDR2 YNFKEQ. This CDR3 has 13 amino acids. This chain's CDR3 is CASSQEVGQPQHF. The CDR3 DNA is TGTGCCAGCAGCCAAGAGGTCGGGCAGCCCCAGCATTTT.

This clonotype was detected ten times or more. J is TRBJ2-2 and V is TRBV5-1, with TRBD1 identical over 9 bases. Germline CDR1 and CDR2: SGHRS and YFSETQ. CDR3 length: 17 amino acids. The V and J ends lost 4 bases and 5 bases, in that order; junction bases with no gene match: 12. The DNA for the CDR3 is TGCGCCAGCAGCGGAGTACCGGGACAGGGTCGGACCGGGGAGCTGTTTTTT. Its protein product is CASSGVPGQGRTGELFF. Complete variable domain (other parts from reference TRBV5-1 and TRBJ2-2): KAGVTQTPRYLIKTRGQQVTLSCSPISGHRSVSWYQQTPGQGLQFLFEYFSETQRNKGNFPGRFSGRQFSNSRSEMNVSTLELGDSALYLCASSGVPGQGRTGELFFGEGSRLTVL.

This chain connects TRBV5-1 to TRBJ2-5; either TRBD1 or TRBD2 may fit D (5 bases each). The CDR3 contains 15 residues. Germline CDR1 and CDR2: SGHRS and YFSETQ. V lost 0 bases, J lost 0 bases, and 9 bases lay in between. CDR3 region: CASSLAGPNQETQYF. As DNA, the CDR3 is TGCGCCAGCAGCTTGGCGGGACCGAACCAAGAGACCCAGTACTTC.

The rearrangement links TRBV18 to TRBJ1-4; TRBD1 agrees at 7 bases. CDR3 length equals 16 residues. Germline V gene lookup returns CDR1 KGHSH and CDR2 LQKENI. V lost 5 bases to trimming and J lost 0 bases; unmatched junction nucleotides: 6. As DNA, the CDR3 is TGTGCCAGCTCATCCGGACAGGCGGCAACTAATGAAAAACTGTTTTTT. This codes for CASSSGQAATNEKLFF.

This clonotype was picked up a small number of times. This chain joins TRBV5-1 and TRBJ1-1, with a weak D call TRBD1 (5 bases). The CDR3 extends over 14 amino acids. The V end was cut by 0 bases, the J end by 5 bases, with 11 bases between. The germline V gene has CDR1 SGHRS and CDR2 YFSETQ. CDR3 sequence: CASSLGQGGTEAFF. DNA for the CDR3: TGCGCCAGCAGCTTGGGCCAGGGAGGGACTGAAGCTTTCTTT.

As regards this clonotype: Just one base apart from a much larger clone, this may be a read error. V and J are TRBV10-3 and TRBJ2-4; D uncertain. In germline, CDR1 is ENHRY, CDR2 SYGVKD. The CDR3 loop spans 18 amino acids. Trimming removed 4 bases from V and 0 bases from J, with 19 bases in between. CDR3 sequence reads: CAISGFDLPRRAKNIQYF. The CDR3, as DNA: TGTGCCATCAGTGGGTTCGATCTCCCAAGGCGAGCCAAAAACATTCAGTACTTC.

This CDR3 is CASSPISSLFPGSKVPQYF. DNA of the CDR3: TGCGCCAGCAGTCCCATTTCCTCCCTTTTCCCGGGATCAAAAGTGCCGCAGTATTTT. This rearrangement joins TRBV23-1 to TRBJ2-3; D may be TRBD2 (5 bases). TRBV23-1 is given ORF status, its function remaining uncertain. The CDR3 has 19 residues. Trimming cost V 4 bases and J 10 bases, with 33 bases left between them.

This clonotype was detected once. This sequence joins TRBV11-3 and TRBJ2-5; 7 nucleotides match TRBD1. Germline loops: CDR1 SGHNT, CDR2 YENEEA. V lost 5 bases to trimming and J lost 5 bases; unmatched junction nucleotides: 11. The CDR3 has 15 residues. DNA for the CDR3: TGTGCCAGCAGCCCCGGGGACAGTTGGGGGGAGACCCAGTACTTC. Translated: CASSPGDSWGETQYF.

The sample holds many counts of this clonotype. The chain combines TRBV5-5 with TRBJ1-2; D not certain. CDR1 is SGHKS, CDR2 YYEKEE, per germline (reference sequence). This CDR3 comprises 14 residues. Trimming pared 6 bases from V and 2 bases from J, leaving 14 bases between. The CDR3 sequence is CASNRNLENYGYTF. The CDR3 region has the DNA TGTGCCAGCAACCGAAATCTAGAGAACTATGGCTACACCTTC.

This clonotype was counted only a few times. The CDR3 region is CASSLIPPQLAGGPTDTQYF. The CDR3 DNA sequence: TGTGCCAGCAGCTTAATCCCCCCCCAACTAGCGGGTGGGCCCACAGATACGCAGTATTTT. V and J are TRBV7-8 and TRBJ2-3, with TRBD2 matching 9 bases. The junction had 17 bases not matched to a gene; V was cut back by 2 bases and J by 2 bases. CDR1 and CDR2 from the germline V gene are SGHVS and FQNEAQ. The CDR3 extends over 20 amino acids.

This chain connects TRBV29-1 to TRBJ2-7; no clear D. CDR3 length: 12 residues. Trimming stripped 7 bases from V and 2 bases from J, with 12 bases between. The V gene's germline CDR1 is SQVTM and CDR2 ANQGSEA. CDR3 sequence (DNA): TGCAGCGCCGCAGGCACGACCTACGAGCAGTACTTC. It translates to CSAAGTTYEQYF.

This chain connects TRBV29-1 to TRBJ1-1; D is uncertain. The CDR3 is 14 amino acids. Germline V gives CDR1 SQVTM, CDR2 ANQGSEA. The V end was cut by 6 bases, the J end by 1 base, with 15 bases between. CDR3 nucleotide sequence: TGCAGCGTGGAACGAAAAGGAAAGAACACTGAAGCTTTCTTT. Translated, it gives CSVERKGKNTEAFF.

The rearrangement uses TRBV30 and TRBJ2-1; D may be TRBD2 (5 bases). The germline CDR1 and CDR2 sequences are GTSNPN and SVGIG (reference sequence). CDR3 length: 14 amino acids. Deletions cut 2 bases from V and 10 bases from J, with 18 bases between. CDR3 DNA sequence: TGTGCCTGGAGTATAGGGAGTCCCACAACGGAGCAGTTCTTC. Its protein is CAWSIGSPTTEQFF.

The genes are TRBV7-2 and TRBJ1-5, with a possible D match to TRBD1 (5 bases). The CDR3 has 15 amino acids. Germline CDR1 SGHTA, CDR2 FQGNSA. V lost 1 base to trimming and J lost 6 bases, with 13 bases between them. This chain's CDR3 is CASSLVGGGGQPQHF. The CDR3 DNA reads as TGTGCCAGCAGCTTAGTTGGGGGAGGCGGTCAGCCCCAGCATTTT.